These 20 T cell receptor beta chains were all obtained from the same sample, sequenced in a study of blood T cell repertoires in COVID-19. This table comes from immunoSEQ multiplex PCR, and its TCRdb copy is limited to in-frame clones, with some not included. The data contain about 64,000 clones, 88% of them singletons. The material sequenced was peripheral blood. The receptor set was obtained from a woman between 55 and 75 years old with COVID-19, enrolled during active disease.

The chain carries TRBV10-2 and TRBJ1-1; the D is unclear. This CDR3 is built from 17 residues. V gave up 2 bases and J gave up 1 base, with 17 bases separating them. Germline V gives CDR1 WSHSY, CDR2 SAAADI. In DNA form, the CDR3 reads TGCGCCAGCAGTGAGATACAGCTAACAACCGAGAACACTGAAGCTTTCTTT. Translated: CASSEIQLTTENTEAFF.

The gene calls are TRBV6-5 and TRBJ2-2; TRBD2 agrees at 14 bases. The CDR3 length is 16 residues. Germline lookup yields CDR1 MNHEY and CDR2 SVGAGI. The J segment lost 8 bases and the V segment lost 0 bases, leaving 2 bases of the junction unmatched. As DNA, the CDR3 is TGTGCCAGCAGTTACTCGGGACTAGCGGGAGCTGGGGAGCTGTTTTTT. This encodes CASSYSGLAGAGELFF.

The chain links TRBV11-2 to TRBJ2-7, with 11 bases fitting TRBD2. CDR1 is SGHAT, CDR2 FQNNGV, per germline. The ends lost 5 bases at V and 1 base at J; junction bases unmatched: 4. There are 15 residues in the CDR3. Here the CDR3 DNA reads TGTGCCAGCAGCCGCCTAGCGGGGGGTTCCTACGAGCAGTACTTC. It specifies CASSRLAGGSYEQYF.

The chain links TRBV28 to TRBJ2-4, with 9 bases fitting TRBD2. The CDR3 runs 15 residues. J lost 0 bases, V lost 6 bases, and 3 bases had no gene match. CDR1 is MDHEN, CDR2 SYDVKM, per germline. The CDR3 sequence: CASRLAGEAKNIQYF. CDR3 sequence (DNA): TGTGCCAGCAGGTTAGCGGGAGAAGCCAAAAACATTCAGTACTTC.

This clone has only one observation. The V gene is TRBV5-4, the J gene TRBJ2-7, with TRBD1 identical over 7 bases. The trim removed 2 bases at V and 0 bases at J, leaving 2 bases unmatched. Germline CDR1 is SGHNT and CDR2 is YYREEE (reference sequence). This CDR3 is built from 14 residues. The CDR3 loop is CASSFYRGSYEQYF. For the CDR3, the DNA is TGTGCCAGCAGCTTTTACAGGGGCTCCTACGAGCAGTACTTC.

The chain employs TRBV7-9 and TRBJ2-7; tentative D call: TRBD2 (5 bases). V was shortened by 5 bases and J by 6 bases, with 17 bases between the two germline ends. The CDR3 loop spans 14 amino acids. Germline V gives CDR1 SEHNR, CDR2 FQNEAQ (reference sequence). CDR3 in DNA: TGTGCCAGCAGCCGGGGTCTAGCTGTTTCCGAGCAGTACTTC. This encodes CASSRGLAVSEQYF.

The CDR3 region has the DNA TGCGCCAGCAGCCAAAAATCCGCCGGGACTACTTTTGCCTACGAGCAGTACTTC. Encoded protein: CASSQKSAGTTFAYEQYF. The chain carries TRBV4-1 and TRBJ2-7; 7 nucleotides match TRBD2. J gave up 2 bases and V 2 bases, and 15 bases lay outside the gene matches. There are 18 residues in the CDR3. Germline CDR1 and CDR2: MGHRA and YSYEKL.

The gene calls are TRBV2 and TRBJ1-6; TRBD1 aligns across 8 bases. Germline lookup yields CDR1 SNHLY and CDR2 FYNNEI. Germline trimming cut 6 bases from V and 0 bases from J; bases unmatched to any gene: 4. This CDR3 contains 16 residues. Here the CDR3 DNA reads TGTGCCAGCAGGGACAGGGTCGGCTCCTATAATTCACCCCTCCACTTT. Translation: CASRDRVGSYNSPLHF.

The chain links TRBV27 to TRBJ1-1; 9 bases align to TRBD1. CDR1 is MNHEY and CDR2 is SMNVEV in the germline V gene (reference sequence). V gave up 6 bases and J gave up 1 base; unmatched junction bases: 3. There are 14 residues in the CDR3. In DNA, the CDR3 is TGTGCCAGCAGCCACAGGGGGCAGAACACTGAAGCTTTCTTT. Its protein is CASSHRGQNTEAFF.

The chain links TRBV6-1 to TRBJ2-2; 7 bases are shared with TRBD1. CDR1 is MNHNS, CDR2 SASEGT, per germline. The CDR3 consists of 14 residues. The junction had 3 bases not matched to a gene; V was cut back by 1 base and J by 7 bases. Written as DNA, the CDR3 is TGTGCCAGCAGTGAAGTAGGGGGCGTCGGGGAGCTGTTTTTT. Protein product: CASSEVGGVGELFF.

The J gene is TRBJ1-2, the V gene TRBV13, with TRBD1 identical over 10 bases. Germline CDR1 is PRHDT and CDR2 is FYEKMQ (reference sequence). The CDR3 runs 16 residues. The ends lost 1 base at V and 4 bases at J; junction bases unmatched: 6. The CDR3 DNA sequence: TGTGCCAGCAGCTTAGTGGGACAGGGGACCGGCTATGGCTACACCTTC. Amino acid sequence: CASSLVGQGTGYGYTF.

The rearrangement links TRBV12-5 to TRBJ2-1; 13 bases fit TRBD2. Trimming took 3 bases from V and 16 from J; bases not matched to a gene: 18. The CDR3 runs 17 residues. Germline V gives CDR1 LGHNT, CDR2 FRNRAP. DNA of the CDR3: TGTGCTAGTGGTTTCACCTTACTAGCGGGGGGGCCCAACCGTCGTTTCTTC. As protein: CASGFTLLAGGPNRRFF.

The genes are TRBV6-2 or TRBV6-3 and TRBJ2-4; weak D call: TRBD2 (5 bases). Trimming left V 5 bases short and J 6 bases short, with 8 bases between. Germline V gene lookup returns CDR1 MNHEY and CDR2 SVGEGT. This CDR3 region has 12 residues. CDR3 DNA sequence: TGTGCCAGCAGTCCGGGATTAAACATTCAGTACTTC. Residues: CASSPGLNIQYF.

This clone has a single count. This chain's CDR3 is CASSQVPGAYNSPLHF. In nucleotides, the CDR3 is TGCGCCAGCAGCCAAGTCCCCGGGGCCTATAATTCACCCCTCCACTTT. The chain couples TRBV4-3 to TRBJ1-6; D ambiguous. The germline V and J ends were trimmed by 1 base and 2 bases, with 9 bases remaining between them. The CDR3 covers 16 residues. Germline V gene sequence: CDR1 LGHNA, CDR2 YSLEER.

This chain connects TRBV6-5 to TRBJ2-5; 10 nucleotides line up with TRBD2. V lost 5 bases and J lost 5; bases outside the gene matches: 8. Germline CDR1 reads MNHEY; CDR2 reads SVGAGI. CDR3 length: 15 amino acids. CDR3 residues: CASSNLAGERETQYF. DNA of the CDR3: TGTGCCAGCAGTAACCTAGCGGGGGAACGTGAGACCCAGTACTTC.

V is TRBV4-1 and J is TRBJ1-5; TRBD1 is a possible D gene (5 bases). Germline V gives CDR1 MGHRA, CDR2 YSYEKL. Trimming left V 4 bases short and J 1 base short, with 11 bases between. The CDR3 sequence is 15 residues long. CDR3 sequence reads: CASSPRGGSNQPQHF. The CDR3, as DNA: TGCGCCAGCAGCCCGCGTGGGGGGAGCAATCAGCCCCAGCATTTT.

CDR3 amino acids: CASSVDRRGTQYF. DNA of the CDR3: TGTGCCAGCAGCGTGGACAGGAGGGGTACCCAGTACTTC. The chain employs TRBV9 and TRBJ2-5; the D gene is possibly TRBD1 (7 bases). The CDR3 loop spans 13 amino acids. With 2 bases removed from V and 8 bases from J, the gap between germline ends came to 13 bases. Per the germline V gene, CDR1 is SGDLS and CDR2 is YYNGEE.

The chain links TRBV10-1 to TRBJ2-3, with 8 positions matching TRBD1. The CDR3 runs 17 residues. The ends lost 8 bases at V and 2 bases at J; junction bases unmatched: 15. Germline CDR1 and CDR2: WNHNN and SYGVQD (reference sequence). CDR3 region: CASSDRGIGVSTDTQYF. CDR3 bases: TGCGCCAGCTCCGACAGGGGCATAGGCGTATCCACAGATACGCAGTATTTT.

This clone has only a few counts. This sequence joins TRBV19 and TRBJ1-2, with no clear D. Trimming cost V 5 bases and J 3 bases, with 10 bases left between them. Germline-derived CDR1 and CDR2 are LNHDA and SQIVND (reference sequence). There are 13 residues in the CDR3. The CDR3 spells CASSYDFDYGYTF. DNA of the CDR3: TGTGCCAGTAGTTACGACTTTGACTATGGCTACACCTTC.

In DNA, the CDR3 is TGTGCCAGTAGTCAAGAGGCAGACGGAAGCAATCAGCCCCAGCATTTT. Its translation: CASSQEADGSNQPQHF. The rearrangement links TRBV19 to TRBJ1-5; D not resolved. Germline V gene sequence: CDR1 LNHDA, CDR2 SQIVND (reference sequence). V gave up 5 bases and J gave up 1 base, with 15 bases separating them. CDR3 length: 16 residues.